This TCR beta chain was identified in a study of regulatory T cells in long-lasting Graves disease. To make TCR beta libraries, researchers used iRepertoire HTBI primers and Arm-PCR of CDR3 regions. MiXCR, applied by TCRdb to the multiplex PCR reads, yields one record per CDR3 protein. Of roughly 440,000 distinct CDR3 sequences in the sample, approximately 16% were seen once. The germline V gene encodes CDR1 SGHVS and CDR2 FQNEAQ. This CDR3 spans 14 amino acids. Turning to this clonotype: A read error may explain this, as a much larger clone is one base away.

Time point denoted: newly diagnosed GD, antithyroid drugs for less than 3 months. With RNA extracted from PBMCs as input, the TCR library was made. The same specimen was also included in a second study, on T cells in Graves' hyperthyroidism and ophthalmopathy.

The rearrangement uses TRBV7-8 and TRBJ2-3; D is ambiguous. The receptor's source is a woman aged 18-29 years with Graves disease. The input for sequencing was peripheral blood mononuclear cells (PBMCs), taken at new diagnosis, from a patient treated with antithyroid drugs. The CDR3 DNA sequence: TGTGCCAGCAGCCCTAGGCTTAGCATAGATACGCAGTATTTT. Translation: CASSPRLSIDTQYF.